These T cell receptor beta chains were read from a single sample in a study of neoadjuvant nivolumab and ipilimumab in lung cancer. The table came from immunoSEQ multiplex PCR; TCRdb's copy has only in-frame clones and leaves some out. The repertoire holds about 18,000 clones, 75% to 85% seen once, with around 7% in the top ten. Specimen: tumor tissue, collected after neoadjuvant nivolumab, alone or with ipilimumab, at or shortly before surgery. These receptors originate from an adult with non-small cell lung cancer. CDR3s include the opening cysteine and the closing phenylalanine or tryptophan. D genes are given only for firm matches. Size is omitted from some rows. Given values are once, few, many or a class for expanded clones.

CDR3aa,CDR3nt,v_gene,abundance,j_gene,d_gene
CASSPGQGSAGELFF,TGCGCCAGCAGCCCGGGACAGGGTTCGGCCGGGGAGCTGTTTTTT,TRBV5-1,NA,TRBJ2-2,TRBD1
CASSFLADNTEAFF,TGTGCCAGCAGCTTTCTGGCGGATAACACTGAAGCTTTCTTT,TRBV5-6,NA,TRBJ1-1,NA
CASSMVAQRGTEAFF,TGTGCCAGTAGTATGGTCGCCCAACGGGGGACTGAAGCTTTCTTT,TRBV19,few,TRBJ1-1,NA
CASSLTGGTNQPQHF,TGTGCCAGCAGCCTAACAGGGGGGACAAATCAGCCCCAGCATTTT,TRBV21-1,NA,TRBJ1-5,NA
CASSQEGGWQYF,TGCGCCAGCAGCCAAGAGGGAGGATGGCAGTACTTC,TRBV4-1,NA,TRBJ2-7,NA
CASSLIQGNTEAFF,TGTGCCAGCAGCTTAATTCAGGGGAACACTGAAGCTTTCTTT,TRBV11-2,NA,TRBJ1-1,NA
CSVAVSSYEQYF,TGCAGCGTTGCTGTCTCCTCCTACGAGCAGTACTTC,TRBV29-1,few,TRBJ2-7,NA
CASSLGAELTGELFF,TGTGCCAGCAGCTTGGGGGCAGAGCTCACCGGGGAGCTGTTTTTT,TRBV11-2,NA,TRBJ2-2,NA
CASSPQSGIRGLDTF,TGTGCCAGTAGTCCTCAATCGGGTATCCGGGGGCTCGACACCTTC,TRBV19,NA,TRBJ1-2,NA
CAWKASGNTIYF,TGTGCCTGGAAGGCTTCTGGAAACACCATATATTTT,TRBV30,NA,TRBJ1-3,NA
CASRLTLSTDTQYF,TGTGCCAGCAGGCTTACTTTAAGCACAGATACGCAGTATTTT,TRBV6-1,NA,TRBJ2-3,NA
CASSPGLAANTGELFF,TGTGCCAGCAGCCCTGGACTAGCGGCGAACACCGGGGAGCTGTTTTTT,TRBV9,few,TRBJ2-2,TRBD2
CASSLHDRGETQYF,TGTGCCAGCAGCCTTCACGACAGGGGGGAGACCCAGTACTTC,TRBV7-2,once,TRBJ2-5,TRBD1
CASSLSLTSAESYNEQFF,TGTGCCAGCAGTTTATCACTGACTAGCGCAGAATCCTACAATGAGCAGTTCTTC,TRBV28,NA,TRBJ2-1,TRBD2
CASSLTGGPYEQYF,TGTGCCAGCAGCTTGACAGGGGGTCCCTACGAGCAGTACTTC,TRBV11-2,few,TRBJ2-7,TRBD1
CASSIGHSTDTQYF,TGTGCCAGTAGTATAGGACACAGCACAGATACGCAGTATTTT,TRBV19,NA,TRBJ2-3,NA
CASSPPGSSGRAETQYF,TGTGCCAGCTCACCACCGGGTTCTAGCGGGAGGGCCGAGACCCAGTACTTC,TRBV18,once,TRBJ2-5,TRBD2
CASSYSSSGSWETQYF,TGTGCCAGCAGTTACTCGAGTAGCGGGAGTTGGGAGACCCAGTACTTC,TRBV6-5,once,TRBJ2-5,TRBD2
CASSSLLTLSYEQYF,TGTGCCAGCAGCTCCCTGCTAACCCTCTCCTACGAGCAGTACTTC,TRBV5-6,NA,TRBJ2-7,NA
CARSPLGARLSTDTQYF,TGTGCCAGAAGCCCCTTGGGAGCCCGTCTTAGCACAGATACGCAGTATTTT,TRBV5-3,once,TRBJ2-3,NA
CASSPESSDTEAFF,TGTGCCAGCTCACCGGAATCATCGGACACTGAAGCTTTCTTT,TRBV18,NA,TRBJ1-1,NA
CSVVDYTDTQYF,TGCAGCGTGGTGGACTACACAGATACGCAGTATTTT,TRBV29-1,NA,TRBJ2-3,NA
CASSPVGQETQYF,TGTGCCAGCAGCCCGGTAGGTCAAGAGACCCAGTACTTC,TRBV7-2,once,TRBJ2-5,NA
CASSPEGAGGYTF,TGTGCCAGCAGCCCCGAGGGGGCGGGGGGCTACACCTTC,TRBV11-2,NA,TRBJ1-2,TRBD1
CASSYRRAAETQYF,TGTGCCAGCAGTTACCGCCGGGCGGCGGAGACCCAGTACTTC,TRBV6-6,few,TRBJ2-5,NA
CASSPTSYSYNEQFF,TGCGCCAGCAGCCCGACTAGCTACTCCTACAATGAGCAGTTCTTC,TRBV5-1,NA,TRBJ2-1,TRBD2
CASSSPGLLGTEAFF,TGTGCCAGCAGCTCCCCGGGCCTACTTGGGACTGAAGCTTTCTTT,TRBV5-6,NA,TRBJ1-1,NA
CSLAGTSGSDTQYF,TGCAGCCTAGCCGGGACTAGCGGTTCAGATACGCAGTATTTT,TRBV29-1,NA,TRBJ2-3,TRBD2
CASRYSGANVLTF,TGTGCCAGCAGGTACTCTGGGGCCAACGTCCTGACTTTC,TRBV5-4,NA,TRBJ2-6,NA
CASSLARAGTGELFF,TGTGCCAGCAGCTTGGCCAGGGCTGGCACCGGGGAGCTGTTTTTT,TRBV5-4,NA,TRBJ2-2,NA
CSVGSGEAFF,TGCAGCGTTGGATCTGGTGAAGCTTTCTTT,TRBV29-1,NA,TRBJ1-1,NA
CASSGRQLNTEAFF,TGTGCCAGCAGTGGAAGGCAGCTGAACACTGAAGCTTTCTTT,TRBV6-1,few,TRBJ1-1,NA
CASSLDLRGRNTGELFF,TGTGCCAGCAGTCTCGATCTACGGGGTAGGAACACCGGGGAGCTGTTTTTT,TRBV27,NA,TRBJ2-2,NA
CASGRQYEQYF,TGTGCCAGTGGACGGCAGTACGAGCAGTACTTC,TRBV27,NA,TRBJ2-7,NA
CASSEEGSRYF,TGCGCCAGCAGTGAAGAGGGCTCGCGGTATTTT,TRBV10-2,NA,TRBJ2-3,NA
CASSLIPGDYGYTF,TGCGCCAGCAGCTTGATTCCAGGGGACTATGGCTACACCTTC,TRBV5-1,NA,TRBJ1-2,NA
CASSTGVRNTEAFF,TGTGCCAGCAGTACAGGGGTGAGGAACACTGAAGCTTTCTTT,TRBV27,NA,TRBJ1-1,TRBD1
CASSVELGGEDTQYF,TGTGCCAGCAGCGTAGAATTGGGAGGTGAAGATACGCAGTATTTT,TRBV9,NA,TRBJ2-3,NA
CASSASSYEQYF,TGTGCCAGCAGTGCCTCTTCCTACGAGCAGTACTTC,TRBV2,few,TRBJ2-7,NA
CASLTSGINEQFF,TGTGCCAGCCTGACTAGCGGGATCAATGAGCAGTTCTTC,TRBV2,NA,TRBJ2-1,TRBD2
CASSPGLALSYNEQFF,TGTGCCAGCAGCCCGGGACTAGCGCTCTCCTACAATGAGCAGTTCTTC,TRBV11-3,NA,TRBJ2-1,TRBD2
CATGPGQGYQPQHF,TGTGCCACCGGACCGGGACAGGGCTATCAGCCCCAGCATTTT,TRBV15,NA,TRBJ1-5,TRBD1
CASSLLSGMETQYF,TGTGCCAGCAGTTTATTATCGGGGATGGAGACCCAGTACTTC,TRBV27,NA,TRBJ2-5,NA
CASSSSRYEQYF,TGTGCCAGCAGCTCTAGCAGATACGAGCAGTACTTC,TRBV2,NA,TRBJ2-7,NA
CASSFGTGGGELFF,TGTGCCAGCAGCTTTGGGACAGGGGGCGGGGAGCTGTTTTTT,TRBV5-6,NA,TRBJ2-2,TRBD1
CASTPDRNTGELFF,TGTGCCAGCACCCCGGACAGGAACACCGGGGAGCTGTTTTTT,TRBV27,NA,TRBJ2-2,NA
CASYSGPPSSYEQYF,TGTGCCAGCTACAGTGGCCCACCAAGCTCCTACGAGCAGTACTTC,TRBV10-3,NA,TRBJ2-7,NA
CASSLGTTSAAYEQYF,TGTGCCAGCAGCTTAGGCACGACTAGCGCCGCCTACGAGCAGTACTTC,TRBV7-2,NA,TRBJ2-7,TRBD2
CASSQDPQGATYEQYF,TGCGCCAGCAGCCAAGATCCACAGGGGGCAACCTACGAGCAGTACTTC,TRBV4-3,NA,TRBJ2-7,TRBD1
CASSDDAGGPDEQFF,TGTGCCAGCAGTGACGACGCGGGAGGGCCTGATGAGCAGTTCTTC,TRBV6-4,once,TRBJ2-1,TRBD2
CAISGGVGTGGNEQFF,TGTGCCATCAGTGGAGGGGTGGGGACAGGGGGCAATGAGCAGTTCTTC,TRBV10-3,NA,TRBJ2-1,TRBD1